Listed below are T cell receptor beta chains from one sample, sequenced in a study of CD8+CD57+ T cells in acquired aplastic anemia. TCRdb recomputed calls from the reads with MiXCR, one row per CDR3 protein. The repertoire has about 140,000 distinct CDR3 sequences, 41% of them found once; the top ten carry 8.4%. The sequenced sample was sorted CD4+, CD8+, or CD8+CD57+ T cells (not recorded which) from PBMCs. These receptors all stem from a human donor in good health, serving as a control. CDR3s include the opening cysteine and the closing phenylalanine or tryptophan. The order of the fields is V gene, clone size, D gene, J gene, CDR3 DNA, CDR3 protein. A D gene is named only where the DNA matches it firmly. Clone sizes are given selectively: once, few, many, or a class where the clone is expanded.

v_gene: TRBV24-1; abundance: many; d_gene: -; j_gene: TRBJ1-1; CDR3nt: TGTGCCACCAGAGACAGGAGGAACACTGAAGCTTTCTTT; CDR3aa: CATRDRRNTEAFF
v_gene: TRBV10-1; abundance: -; d_gene: -; j_gene: TRBJ1-6; CDR3nt: TGCGCCAGCAGAATAGTAATCGGTTGGACGAATTCACCCCTCCACTTT; CDR3aa: CASRIVIGWTNSPLHF
v_gene: TRBV5-1; abundance: -; d_gene: -; j_gene: TRBJ2-6; CDR3nt: TGCGCCAGCAGCTTGCCTGTAGAGACAGGCTCTGGGGCCAACGTCCTGACTTTC; CDR3aa: CASSLPVETGSGANVLTF
v_gene: TRBV30; abundance: -; d_gene: -; j_gene: TRBJ2-3; CDR3nt: TGTGCCTGGAGGGCGTACCCAACTAGGCCCGGGAGCACAGATACGCAGTATTTT; CDR3aa: CAWRAYPTRPGSTDTQYF
v_gene: TRBV2; abundance: once; d_gene: TRBD2; j_gene: TRBJ2-7; CDR3nt: TGTGCCAGCAACCCCGGGACTAGCGGCTCCTACGAGCAGTACTTC; CDR3aa: CASNPGTSGSYEQYF
v_gene: TRBV27; abundance: many; d_gene: -; j_gene: TRBJ1-6; CDR3nt: TGTGCCAGCAGTTTCGCCGGACAGTATAATTCACCCCTCCACTTT; CDR3aa: CASSFAGQYNSPLHF
v_gene: TRBV2; abundance: -; d_gene: TRBD1; j_gene: TRBJ2-1; CDR3nt: TGTGCCTCACAGACAGGGGAGTCCTACAATGAGCAGTTCTTC; CDR3aa: CASQTGESYNEQFF
v_gene: TRBV3-1; abundance: many; d_gene: -; j_gene: TRBJ2-7; CDR3nt: TGTGCCAGCAGTTATCAGGGGGGCGAGCAGTACTTC; CDR3aa: CASSYQGGEQYF
v_gene: TRBV25-1; abundance: -; d_gene: TRBD2; j_gene: TRBJ2-7; CDR3nt: TGTGCCAGCTCACCCGGACTAGCGGTCTCCGAGCAGTACTTC; CDR3aa: CASSPGLAVSEQYF
v_gene: TRBV2; abundance: few; d_gene: TRBD2; j_gene: TRBJ2-3; CDR3nt: TGTGCCAGCAGATGGTCCGGGACTAGCGCAGATACGCAGTATTTT; CDR3aa: CASRWSGTSADTQYF
v_gene: TRBV29-1; abundance: many; d_gene: -; j_gene: TRBJ2-3; CDR3nt: TGCAGCGTTGAAGATGTAGGAGATACGCAGTATTTT; CDR3aa: CSVEDVGDTQYF
v_gene: TRBV7-9; abundance: many; d_gene: -; j_gene: TRBJ1-6; CDR3nt: TGTGCCAGCAGCTTTCAGGGCCATGGGCAGACCTATAATTCACCCCTCCACTTT; CDR3aa: CASSFQGHGQTYNSPLHF
v_gene: TRBV3-1; abundance: -; d_gene: -; j_gene: TRBJ1-1; CDR3nt: TGTGCCAGCAGCCGCGGCCGGGTAATGAACACTGAAGCTCTCTTT; CDR3aa: CASSRGRVMNTEALF
v_gene: TRBV12-3/TRBV12-4; abundance: many; d_gene: -; j_gene: TRBJ1-5; CDR3nt: TGTGCCAGCAGTTTGTCAGGAACCGGCCAGCCCCAGCATTTT; CDR3aa: CASSLSGTGQPQHF
v_gene: TRBV5-1; abundance: -; d_gene: -; j_gene: TRBJ1-2; CDR3nt: TGCGCCAGCAGGCAGGGTTGGAGCTACACCTTC; CDR3aa: CASRQGWSYTF
v_gene: TRBV20-1; abundance: many; d_gene: -; j_gene: TRBJ1-6; CDR3nt: TGCAGTGCTAGAGAAGAGGGCAGCTCCTATAATTCACCCCTCCACTTT; CDR3aa: CSAREEGSSYNSPLHF
v_gene: TRBV20-1; abundance: many; d_gene: TRBD1; j_gene: TRBJ1-1; CDR3nt: TGCAGTGCTAGACAGGGGGGGGGTAAGGCTGAAGCTTTCTTT; CDR3aa: CSARQGGGKAEAFF
v_gene: TRBV11-2; abundance: many; d_gene: -; j_gene: TRBJ2-5; CDR3nt: TGTGCCAGCAGCTTAATTCTAGCCGGGACCCAGTACTTC; CDR3aa: CASSLILAGTQYF
v_gene: TRBV18; abundance: few; d_gene: -; j_gene: TRBJ1-3; CDR3nt: TGTGCCAGCTCACCAAGGGCAGGGGTAACCAGCTCTGGAAACACCATATATTTT; CDR3aa: CASSPRAGVTSSGNTIYF
v_gene: TRBV30; abundance: many; d_gene: -; j_gene: TRBJ1-6; CDR3nt: TGTGCCTGGAGTAGCTCCTATAATTCACCCCTCCACTTT; CDR3aa: CAWSSSYNSPLHF
v_gene: TRBV6-1; abundance: few; d_gene: -; j_gene: TRBJ1-1; CDR3nt: TGTGCCAGCAGTCATACCCCGTCTCGGCAGGGAGGGTACACTGAAGCTTTCTTT; CDR3aa: CASSHTPSRQGGYTEAFF
v_gene: TRBV4-1; abundance: few; d_gene: TRBD2; j_gene: TRBJ2-4; CDR3nt: TGCGCCAGCAGCCTGGGACTAGCGGGAGTAGGCATTCAGTACTTC; CDR3aa: CASSLGLAGVGIQYF
v_gene: TRBV10-3; abundance: -; d_gene: TRBD1; j_gene: TRBJ1-2; CDR3nt: TGTGCCATAAAGGGTCAGGGGGCGGACTATGGCTACACCTTC; CDR3aa: CAIKGQGADYGYTF
v_gene: TRBV15; abundance: -; d_gene: -; j_gene: TRBJ2-4; CDR3nt: TGTGCCACCAGTCAGGCGCCGGGCAAAAACATTCAGTACTTC; CDR3aa: CATSQAPGKNIQYF
v_gene: TRBV30; abundance: few; d_gene: -; j_gene: TRBJ1-2; CDR3nt: TGTGCCTCCACACCCCGACAGACCCGCTATGGCTACACCTTC; CDR3aa: CASTPRQTRYGYTF
v_gene: TRBV30; abundance: few; d_gene: -; j_gene: TRBJ1-1; CDR3nt: TGTGCCTGGAGTGTAGGGGACGGGCGGTACACTGAAGCTTTCTTT; CDR3aa: CAWSVGDGRYTEAFF
v_gene: TRBV9; abundance: many; d_gene: -; j_gene: TRBJ2-5; CDR3nt: TGTGCCAGCAGCGTGCAGGGACCCGGGACCCAGTACTTC; CDR3aa: CASSVQGPGTQYF
v_gene: TRBV19; abundance: -; d_gene: TRBD1; j_gene: TRBJ1-2; CDR3nt: TGTGCCAGTGGGCGGGACAGAGATGGCTACACCTTC; CDR3aa: CASGRDRDGYTF
v_gene: TRBV6-1; abundance: many; d_gene: -; j_gene: TRBJ2-7; CDR3nt: TGTGCCAGCAAAGTGCAGGGAATTTCTGGCGAGCAGTACTTC; CDR3aa: CASKVQGISGEQYF
v_gene: TRBV19; abundance: many; d_gene: TRBD2; j_gene: TRBJ2-2; CDR3nt: TGTGCCAGCGGGAGGAGGGTCGGGGAGCTGTTTTTT; CDR3aa: CASGRRVGELFF
v_gene: TRBV12-3/TRBV12-4; abundance: many; d_gene: -; j_gene: TRBJ2-7; CDR3nt: TGTGCCAGCAGTCCAGGGGCTGCCTACGAGCAGTACTTC; CDR3aa: CASSPGAAYEQYF
v_gene: TRBV20-1; abundance: many; d_gene: -; j_gene: TRBJ1-2; CDR3nt: TGCAGTGCTAGAAGGCACCCCTATGGCTACACCTTC; CDR3aa: CSARRHPYGYTF
v_gene: TRBV27; abundance: -; d_gene: TRBD1; j_gene: TRBJ1-1; CDR3nt: TGTGCCAGCAGTGAACTCTCTGGGACAGGGGGCACTGAAGCTTTCTTT; CDR3aa: CASSELSGTGGTEAFF
v_gene: TRBV5-4; abundance: -; d_gene: -; j_gene: TRBJ1-2; CDR3nt: TGTGCCAACAGCTTACCCGGGCGGGCCGCTAACTATGGCTACACCTTC; CDR3aa: CANSLPGRAANYGYTF
v_gene: TRBV5-1; abundance: many; d_gene: -; j_gene: TRBJ2-5; CDR3nt: TGCGCCAGCAGTGCCCTAGGCAGGGATGGAGAGACCCAGTACTTC; CDR3aa: CASSALGRDGETQYF
v_gene: TRBV24-1; abundance: many; d_gene: -; j_gene: TRBJ2-5; CDR3nt: TGTGCCACCAGTATAAAAGAGACCCAGTACTTC; CDR3aa: CATSIKETQYF
v_gene: TRBV6-1; abundance: -; d_gene: TRBD1; j_gene: TRBJ2-2; CDR3nt: TGTGCCAGCAGGCGTCGAGGGGGCAGGACGAACACCGGGGAGCTGTTTTTT; CDR3aa: CASRRRGGRTNTGELFF
v_gene: TRBV12-3/TRBV12-4; abundance: many; d_gene: -; j_gene: TRBJ1-6; CDR3nt: TGTGCCAGCAGTTTGCCCTCCTATAATTCACCCCTCCACTTT; CDR3aa: CASSLPSYNSPLHF
v_gene: TRBV2; abundance: many; d_gene: TRBD1; j_gene: TRBJ1-2; CDR3nt: TGTGCCAGCAGATCCGGGACAGGGGGCTATGGCTACACCTTC; CDR3aa: CASRSGTGGYGYTF
v_gene: TRBV2; abundance: many; d_gene: TRBD2; j_gene: TRBJ2-5; CDR3nt: TGTGCCAGTAGTCCCTCCGGGGGAGGGGAGACCCAGTACTTC; CDR3aa: CASSPSGGGETQYF
v_gene: TRBV5-1; abundance: -; d_gene: -; j_gene: TRBJ1-4; CDR3nt: TGCGCCAGCAGCTTGAATCAGGCAGGCCCTAATGAAAAACTGTTTTTT; CDR3aa: CASSLNQAGPNEKLFF
v_gene: TRBV2; abundance: many; d_gene: -; j_gene: TRBJ2-1; CDR3nt: TGTGCCAGCAGCGACGGCTTAAACTCCTACAATGAGCAGTTCTTC; CDR3aa: CASSDGLNSYNEQFF
v_gene: TRBV15; abundance: -; d_gene: TRBD1; j_gene: TRBJ1-2; CDR3nt: TGTGCCACCAGCAGAGGGGACAGGTACCTACACTATGGCTACACCTTC; CDR3aa: CATSRGDRYLHYGYTF
v_gene: TRBV15; abundance: -; d_gene: -; j_gene: TRBJ2-5; CDR3nt: TGTGCCACCAGCAGAGATAAACAGCAAGAGACCCAGTACTTC; CDR3aa: CATSRDKQQETQYF
v_gene: TRBV24-1; abundance: many; d_gene: -; j_gene: TRBJ2-5; CDR3nt: TGTGCCACCAGTGACGGGCAAGAGACCCAGTACTTC; CDR3aa: CATSDGQETQYF
v_gene: TRBV6-1; abundance: once; d_gene: -; j_gene: TRBJ1-6; CDR3nt: TGTGCCAGCAGTCAAGCAGGGAGAAGGGAGACTTCACCCCTCCACTTT; CDR3aa: CASSQAGRRETSPLHF
v_gene: TRBV7-2; abundance: -; d_gene: -; j_gene: TRBJ1-5; CDR3nt: TGTGCCAGCAGCCCCGGTAATCAGCTCCAGCATTTT; CDR3aa: CASSPGNQLQHF
v_gene: TRBV15; abundance: many; d_gene: -; j_gene: TRBJ1-2; CDR3nt: TGTGCCACCAGCAGAGTTTTAGGCGGGGAAACCTTC; CDR3aa: CATSRVLGGETF
v_gene: TRBV3-1; abundance: many; d_gene: -; j_gene: TRBJ2-7; CDR3nt: TGTGCCAGCAGCCAAGTGGGGGGACCCGGGTCCTACGAGCAGTACTTC; CDR3aa: CASSQVGGPGSYEQYF
v_gene: TRBV7-9; abundance: -; d_gene: -; j_gene: TRBJ2-7; CDR3nt: TGTGCCAGCAGCCGGGACACCTATTCCTACGAGCAGTACTTC; CDR3aa: CASSRDTYSYEQYF
v_gene: TRBV19; abundance: -; d_gene: -; j_gene: TRBJ1-2; CDR3nt: TGTGCCAGTAGTATCCGAACAGGCCCGGAACATGGCTACACCTTC; CDR3aa: CASSIRTGPEHGYTF
v_gene: TRBV7-2; abundance: many; d_gene: -; j_gene: TRBJ1-3; CDR3nt: TGTGCCAGCAGCTTAGCGCGGAGGCCGAAACCAGGAGGAAACACCATATATTTT; CDR3aa: CASSLARRPKPGGNTIYF
v_gene: TRBV9; abundance: -; d_gene: -; j_gene: TRBJ2-5; CDR3nt: TGTGCCAGCAGCGTAAGCCAGCAGGCTGGGGGGGAGACCCAGTACTTC; CDR3aa: CASSVSQQAGGETQYF
v_gene: TRBV20-1; abundance: -; d_gene: TRBD2; j_gene: TRBJ2-1; CDR3nt: TGCAGTGCCCCCCAAAGGGCTAGCGGGAGGTATGGGCAGTTCTTC; CDR3aa: CSAPQRASGRYGQFF
v_gene: TRBV9; abundance: -; d_gene: TRBD1; j_gene: TRBJ1-6; CDR3nt: TGTGCCAGCAGCGACTTTGGACAGGGAAATTCACCCCTCCACTTT; CDR3aa: CASSDFGQGNSPLHF
v_gene: TRBV3-1; abundance: many; d_gene: -; j_gene: TRBJ1-5; CDR3nt: TGTGCCAGCAGCCCGCAAGTGGGGACGGCACAGCCCCAGCATTTT; CDR3aa: CASSPQVGTAQPQHF
v_gene: TRBV20-1; abundance: many; d_gene: TRBD2; j_gene: TRBJ2-5; CDR3nt: TGCAGTGCCTTGGGTCGTGCGGGGGTACAAGAGACCCAGTACTTC; CDR3aa: CSALGRAGVQETQYF